The rows below give T cell receptor beta chains drawn from one sample of a study of Graves' ophthalmopathy and Graves' hyperthyroidism. Via MiXCR, TCRdb re-called the multiplex PCR reads, giving one row per CDR3 protein. The sample carries some 410,000 distinct CDR3 sequences, more than 20% recorded once. Sequencing was carried out using peripheral blood. These receptors were obtained from a woman aged 18-30 years with stable Graves' hyperthyroidism. Both conserved end residues are part of each CDR3. A D gene is named only where the DNA matches it firmly. Size tells how often a clone was seen (once, few, many) or the class of an expanded clone, and some rows leave it out.

d_call,v_call,j_call,clone_size,cdr3_aa,cdr3_nt
TRBD1,TRBV28,TRBJ2-5,many,CASSPPDRGRETQYF,TGTGCCAGCAGTCCCCCGGACAGGGGGCGAGAGACCCAGTACTTC
.,TRBV29-1,TRBJ1-1,few,CSVNRNGAPEAFF,TGCAGCGTTAATAGGAACGGAGCCCCTGAAGCTTTCTTT
TRBD2,TRBV12-3/TRBV12-4,TRBJ2-5,many,CASRPLLAGGQETQYF,TGTGCCAGCAGGCCCCTACTCGCGGGGGGCCAAGAGACCCAGTACTTC
.,TRBV20-1,TRBJ1-5,many,CSASWGLSNQPQHF,TGCAGTGCTAGCTGGGGGCTCAGCAATCAGCCCCAGCATTTT
TRBD1,TRBV20-1,TRBJ2-7,many,CSAVTGGTSGSQYF,TGCAGTGCCGTGACAGGGGGTACGTCGGGATCGCAGTACTTC
.,TRBV30,TRBJ1-5,many,CAWSKAGNQPQHF,TGTGCCTGGAGTAAGGCGGGCAATCAGCCCCAGCATTTT
.,TRBV7-3,TRBJ2-5,many,CASSFLPQETQYF,TGTGCCAGCAGCTTCCTGCCTCAAGAGACCCAGTACTTC
.,TRBV20-1,TRBJ2-2,many,CSASSLATGELFF,TGCAGTGCTAGTTCCCTAGCCACCGGGGAGCTGTTTTTT
TRBD2,TRBV11-2,TRBJ2-5,many,CASSLDISGSHQETQYF,TGTGCCAGCAGCTTAGATATTAGCGGGAGCCACCAAGAGACCCAGTACTTC
TRBD2,TRBV19,TRBJ2-5,many,CASSSGSGRGETQYF,TGTGCCAGTAGTTCCGGGAGCGGGAGAGGCGAGACCCAGTACTTC
.,TRBV2,TRBJ2-5,many,CASSDYQETQYF,TGTGCCAGCAGTGACTACCAAGAGACCCAGTACTTC
.,TRBV6-5,TRBJ1-5,many,CASSSGPSGVQPQHF,TGTGCCAGCAGTTCAGGACCGTCGGGGGTTCAGCCCCAGCATTTT
TRBD2,TRBV10-2,TRBJ2-5,many,CASSERREGETQYF,TGCGCCAGCAGTGAGCGGCGGGAGGGGGAGACCCAGTACTTC
TRBD1,TRBV10-3,TRBJ1-5,.,CATSPGTGGYQPQHF,TGTGCCACCAGTCCCGGGACAGGGGGATATCAGCCCCAGCATTTT
.,TRBV6-5,TRBJ1-2,.,CASSYSQAINDGYTF,TGTGCCAGCAGTTACAGCCAGGCGATCAACGATGGCTACACCTTC
.,TRBV4-2,TRBJ2-7,.,CASSQEEGRGGYEQYF,TGTGCCAGCAGCCAAGAAGAGGGCAGGGGGGGGTACGAGCAGTACTTC
.,TRBV18,TRBJ2-7,few,CASSPPRDGHYEQYF,TGTGCCAGCTCACCACCTCGGGACGGGCACTACGAGCAGTACTTC
TRBD1,TRBV28,TRBJ1-2,.,CASSAGTGTKGDYGYTF,TGTGCCAGCAGTGCGGGGACAGGAACGAAGGGGGACTATGGCTACACCTTC
TRBD1,TRBV6-5,TRBJ1-2,.,CASSYSAGQGGYGYTF,TGTGCCAGCAGTTACTCCGCGGGACAGGGAGGCTATGGCTACACCTTC
.,TRBV11-1,TRBJ2-7,few,CASSLKSARGWDEQYF,TGTGCCAGCAGCTTAAAATCGGCCAGGGGTTGGGACGAGCAGTACTTC
TRBD2,TRBV29-1,TRBJ2-5,.,CSADPGLDQETQYF,TGCAGCGCCGATCCCGGACTAGACCAAGAGACCCAGTACTTC
.,TRBV6-4,TRBJ1-2,.,CASSVGKDGYTF,TGTGCCAGCAGTGTAGGTAAAGATGGCTACACCTTC
.,TRBV13,TRBJ2-5,many,CASSFGGRETQYF,TGTGCCAGCAGCTTCGGGGGAAGAGAGACCCAGTACTTC
.,TRBV20-1,TRBJ2-2,many,CSASRVRTGELFF,TGCAGTGCTAGTAGGGTTAGGACCGGGGAGCTGTTTTTT
TRBD1,TRBV6-1,TRBJ2-7,few,CASSVRDRGSYEQYF,TGTGCCAGCAGTGTCCGGGACAGGGGCTCCTACGAGCAGTACTTC
.,TRBV2,TRBJ2-7,many,CASTITSTYEQYF,TGTGCCAGCACCATAACCAGCACCTACGAGCAGTACTTC